Below, 28 T cell receptor beta chains from the same sample are listed, as sequenced in a study of T cell responses to AZD1222 COVID-19 vaccine. Some clones are missing from TCRdb's copy, which holds only in-frame ones; the method was immunoSEQ multiplex PCR. The profile covers about 150,000 clones, with roughly 89% appearing a single time and roughly 2% taken by the ten largest. Specimen: peripheral blood, collected on day 0 of AZD1222 vaccination. The receptor source for this set is an adult in good health.

This rearrangement joins TRBV7-2 to TRBJ2-4, with D perhaps being TRBD1 or TRBD2 (5 bases each). The CDR3 covers 15 residues. Trimming took off 1 base at V and 6 bases at J, with 13 bases between the two ends. Germline V lookup: CDR1 SGHTA, CDR2 FQGNSA. CDR3 sequence: CASSLGRERGNIQYF. The DNA for the CDR3 is TGTGCCAGCAGCTTAGGCAGGGAACGGGGAAACATTCAGTACTTC. The whole variable domain, filled in from reference TRBV7-2 and TRBJ2-4, reads GAGVSQSPSNKVTEKGKDVELRCDPISGHTALYWYRQSLGQGLEFLIYFQGNSAPDKSGLPSDRFSAERTGGSVSTLTIQRTQQEDSAVYLCASSLGRERGNIQYFGAGTRLSVL.

The rearrangement uses TRBV6-5 and TRBJ1-1; D is perhaps TRBD1 (5 bases). The V and J ends lost 7 bases and 3 bases respectively, with 15 bases between them. This CDR3 is 14 amino acids long. The germline V gene encodes CDR1 MNHEY and CDR2 SVGAGI. The CDR3 sequence: CASTAETAYTEAFF. DNA for the CDR3: TGTGCCAGCACGGCCGAGACAGCGTACACTGAAGCTTTCTTT.

V is TRBV15 and J is TRBJ1-1, with D perhaps TRBD1 (5 bases). The CDR3 has 14 residues. CDR1 and CDR2 from the germline V gene are LNHNV and YYDKDF (reference sequence). V was clipped by 6 bases and J by 6 bases, with 17 bases between them. For the CDR3, the DNA is TGTGCCACCAGGCCCTACGGGGGTCAAGCTGAAGCTTTCTTT. This codes for CATRPYGGQAEAFF.

The chain recombines TRBV28 with TRBJ1-2; 8 positions agree with TRBD1. V lost 4 bases to trimming and J lost 3 bases; unmatched junction nucleotides: 4. CDR3 length: 14 amino acids. The germline V gene has CDR1 MDHEN and CDR2 SYDVKM. Here the CDR3 DNA reads TGTGCCAGCAGTTCAGCGGACAGGGACTATGGCTACACCTTC. Protein product: CASSSADRDYGYTF.

The genes are TRBV27 and TRBJ2-7; the match to TRBD1 covers 10 bases. CDR3 length: 15 residues. The germline V gene has CDR1 MNHEY and CDR2 SMNVEV (reference sequence). Unmatched junction bases numbered 3, after V lost 0 bases and J lost 4 bases. The CDR3 loop is CASSLSGDRGYEQYF. The CDR3 DNA is TGTGCCAGCAGTTTATCAGGGGACAGGGGTTACGAGCAGTACTTC.

This clone was observed a single time. J is TRBJ1-1 and V is TRBV5-1, with 9 bases fitting TRBD1. Germline V CDR1 and CDR2: SGHRS, YFSETQ. The CDR3 extends over 15 amino acids. The V segment lost 4 bases and the J segment 7 bases; nucleotides outside the gene matches: 11. CDR3 residues: CASSGKGGTGLEAFF. Here the CDR3 DNA reads TGCGCCAGCAGCGGGAAAGGCGGGACAGGGCTTGAAGCTTTCTTT.

The chain recombines TRBV6-5 with TRBJ2-7; 9 bases line up with TRBD1. The CDR3 spans 14 residues. Germline V lookup: CDR1 MNHEY, CDR2 SVGAGI. Germline trimming cut 10 bases from V and 4 bases from J; bases unmatched to any gene: 11. The DNA for the CDR3 is TGTGCCATCCTAACAGGGGGCCCCCCTTACGAGCAGTACTTC. Its translation is CAILTGGPPYEQYF.

The chain recombines TRBV28 with TRBJ2-1; TRBD2 agrees at 10 bases. V trimming: 4 bases; J trimming: 7 bases; junction bases outside the gene matches: 7. Looked up from germline, CDR1 is MDHEN and CDR2 is SYDVKM. This CDR3 is built from 15 residues. The CDR3 loop is CASSSIAGGRNEQFF. The CDR3 DNA sequence: TGTGCCAGCAGTTCAATAGCGGGAGGCAGGAATGAGCAGTTCTTC.

The genes are TRBV9 and TRBJ1-3; 7 positions match TRBD1. The CDR3 contains 17 residues. CDR1 and CDR2 from the germline V gene are SGDLS and YYNGEE. V shed 0 bases, J shed 0 bases, and the junction held 6 bases outside the gene matches. The DNA for the CDR3 is TGTGCCAGCAGCGTAGAGCCTGGGACAGCCTCTGGAAACACCATATATTTT. Amino acids: CASSVEPGTASGNTIYF.

The chain employs TRBV7-9 and TRBJ2-3; 13 bases are a match to TRBD2. This CDR3 has 15 residues. J gave up 6 bases and V 5 bases, and 5 bases lay outside the gene matches. Germline loops: CDR1 SEHNR, CDR2 FQNEAQ (reference sequence). The CDR3 DNA sequence: TGTGCCAGCAGCGAACTAGCGGGGGGGCCGGATACGCAGTATTTT. This gives the protein CASSELAGGPDTQYF.

This sequence joins TRBV7-8 and TRBJ1-2, with no clear D. The V end was cut by 3 bases, the J end by 3 bases, with 17 bases between. The germline V gene encodes CDR1 SGHVS and CDR2 FQNEAQ. The CDR3 has 16 amino acids. The CDR3 sequence is CASSFLLAALDYGYTF. DNA of the CDR3: TGTGCCAGCAGCTTTCTCCTGGCGGCGTTGGACTATGGCTACACCTTC.

V usage is TRBV2 and J usage is TRBJ1-1; TRBD1 is a possible D gene (6 bases). The CDR3 consists of 14 residues. Germline lookup yields CDR1 SNHLY and CDR2 FYNNEI. Trimming shortened V by 9 bases and J by 0 bases, and 14 bases separated the two germline ends. CDR3 sequence reads: CASTKDRMNTEAFF. Here the CDR3 DNA reads TGTGCCAGTACCAAGGACAGAATGAACACTGAAGCTTTCTTT.

The V call is TRBV10-2, the J call TRBJ2-7; no clear D. Per germline, CDR1 WSHSY and CDR2 SAAADI. The CDR3 runs to 12 residues. V gave up 8 bases and J gave up 7 bases, with 15 bases separating them. CDR3 residues: CASCGPRWEQYF. As DNA, the CDR3 is TGCGCCAGCTGTGGACCCAGATGGGAGCAGTACTTC.

The chain couples TRBV6-5 to TRBJ1-3; D gene uncertain. V lost 2 bases and J lost 4, with 12 bases in between. The length of the CDR3 is 15 residues. Per germline, CDR1 MNHEY and CDR2 SVGAGI. The CDR3 bases are TGTGCCAGCAGTTACGGGAATATTGGAGGAAACACCATATATTTT. It specifies CASSYGNIGGNTIYF.

V gene TRBV24-1 combines with J gene TRBJ1-2, with 8 bases identical to TRBD1. The junction had 12 bases not matched to a gene; V was cut back by 3 bases and J by 4 bases. Germline CDR1 is KGHDR and CDR2 is SFDVKD. This CDR3 region has 17 residues. CDR3: CATSDPSTGDNPYGYTF. The CDR3 DNA reads TGTGCCACCAGTGATCCCTCGACAGGGGACAATCCCTATGGCTACACCTTC.

The V call is TRBV28, the J call TRBJ2-1; D not resolved. V was shortened by 2 bases and J by 8 bases, with 7 bases between the two germline ends. CDR3 length: 12 residues. The germline V gene has CDR1 MDHEN and CDR2 SYDVKM. CDR3 amino acids: CASSLGVYEQFF. CDR3 coding DNA: TGTGCCAGCAGTTTAGGTGTCTATGAGCAGTTCTTC.

This clone turned up a few times. The rearrangement links TRBV12-5 to TRBJ1-1, with D hard to call. This CDR3 is built from 13 residues. Between the trimmed V and J ends, which lost 2 bases and 5 bases, there was a span of 9 bases. Looked up from germline, CDR1 is LGHNT and CDR2 is FRNRAP. Here the CDR3 DNA reads TGTGCTAGTGGTTTGCGTGAACAGACTGAAGCTTTCTTT. Translation: CASGLREQTEAFF.

The sample holds one count of this clone. The rearrangement joins TRBV7-3 to TRBJ1-2, with a weak D call TRBD1 (5 bases). The CDR3 length is 15 residues. CDR1 and CDR2 (germline): SGHTA, FQGTGA. V was pared by 2 bases and J by 9 bases, with 19 bases between. The CDR3 spells CASSLQGRTSMRYTF. In DNA form, the CDR3 reads TGTGCCAGCAGCTTACAGGGCAGAACTTCTATGCGCTACACCTTC.

This chain connects TRBV10-3 to TRBJ1-1, with D perhaps matching TRBD1 (6 bases). The CDR3 contains 12 residues. V was trimmed by 10 bases and J by 4 bases, leaving 13 bases between them. The V gene's germline CDR1 is ENHRY and CDR2 SYGVKD. The CDR3 spells CATSGGLTEAFF. DNA for the CDR3: TGTGCCACAAGCGGGGGCCTCACTGAAGCTTTCTTT.

The chain has TRBV30 and TRBJ1-6, with 8 bases matching TRBD1. CDR3 length: 14 amino acids. Germline-derived CDR1 and CDR2 are GTSNPN and SVGIG (reference sequence). V dropped 8 bases and J dropped 10; count of bases not matched to a gene: 13. The DNA for the CDR3 is TGTGCCGGGAACAGGGGGGGCGAGGAATCACCCCTCCACTTT. The encoded protein is CAGNRGGEESPLHF.

This rearrangement joins TRBV7-9 to TRBJ1-5; D is possibly TRBD1 (6 bases). Per germline, CDR1 SEHNR and CDR2 FQNEAQ (reference sequence). The germline V and J ends were trimmed by 1 base and 8 bases, with 12 bases remaining between them. The CDR3 is 14 amino acids. The CDR3: CASSLGDQGKPQHF. CDR3 in DNA: TGTGCCAGCAGCTTAGGGGATCAGGGGAAGCCCCAGCATTTT. Combining the CDR3 with reference TRBV7-9 and TRBJ1-5 gives the whole variable domain DTGVSQNPRHKITKRGQNVTFRCDPISEHNRLYWYRQTLGQGPEFLTYFQNEAQLEKSRLLSDRFSAERPKGSFSTLEIQRTEQGDSAMYLCASSLGDQGKPQHFGDGTRLSIL.

The rearrangement uses TRBV6-4 and TRBJ2-1; TRBD2 is a possible D gene (5 bases). CDR1 and CDR2 from the germline V gene are MRHNA and SNTAGT. The CDR3 spans 13 residues. Trimming removed 3 bases at V and 10 bases at J, with 13 bases between. CDR3 bases: TGTGCCAGCAGTGATTCAGGACGGGGAGAGCAGTTCTTC. Its protein product is CASSDSGRGEQFF.

As DNA, the CDR3 is TGTGCCACCAAAATGAACAGGGGGTCCTACGAGCAGTACTTC. Translating gives CATKMNRGSYEQYF. V usage is TRBV18 and J usage is TRBJ2-7, with 8 bases aligning to TRBD1. The CDR3 is 14 amino acids. Germline V gene data show CDR1 as KGHSH and CDR2 as LQKENI. The trim removed 10 bases at V and 1 base at J, leaving 9 bases unmatched.

The chain joins TRBV24-1 to TRBJ2-3, with 11 bases that match TRBD1. Germline V gives CDR1 KGHDR, CDR2 SFDVKD. After removal of 4 bases from V and 4 bases from J, the junction contained 12 bases not matched to a gene. The CDR3 loop spans 18 amino acids. This CDR3 reads CATSEPRTGGIGSDTQYF. In DNA form, the CDR3 reads TGTGCCACCAGTGAACCCCGGACAGGGGGCATTGGTTCAGATACGCAGTATTTT.

The CDR3 protein is CASSAGRGLGGNQPQHF. The CDR3 coding sequence is TGTGCCAGCAGCGCAGGCAGGGGGTTAGGTGGCAATCAGCCCCAGCATTTT. The chain couples TRBV21-1 to TRBJ1-5; the listed D gene, TRBD1, was not tested against the DNA. TRBV21-1 is shown as a pseudogene. The CDR3 runs 17 residues.

The chain recombines TRBV7-9 with TRBJ1-2, with 7 bases aligning to TRBD1. With 4 bases clipped from V and 0 bases from J, the junction kept 8 bases outside the gene matches. This CDR3 has 16 residues. Germline CDR1 SEHNR, CDR2 FQNEAQ (reference sequence). The CDR3, as DNA: TGTGCCAGCAGCTCGTCCGGGACAGCACCTAACTATGGCTACACCTTC. Translated, it gives CASSSSGTAPNYGYTF. Variable domain in full (rest from reference TRBV7-9 and TRBJ1-2): DTGVSQNPRHKITKRGQNVTFRCDPISEHNRLYWYRQTLGQGPEFLTYFQNEAQLEKSRLLSDRFSAERPKGSFSTLEIQRTEQGDSAMYLCASSSSGTAPNYGYTFGSGTRLTVV.

The chain links TRBV7-2 to TRBJ1-4, with a tentative D call TRBD1 (5 bases). CDR3 length equals 15 residues. Germline values: CDR1 SGHTA, CDR2 FQGNSA. V gave up 2 bases and J gave up 8 bases, with 15 bases separating them. In DNA form, the CDR3 reads TGTGCCAGCAGCTTAAACGGCAGGGAGATCGAAAAACTGTTTTTT. Its translation: CASSLNGREIEKLFF.

The V call is TRBV5-1, the J call TRBJ2-5, with 8 bases identical to TRBD2. The CDR3 has 12 residues. V trimming: 5 bases; J trimming: 7 bases; junction bases outside the gene matches: 4. Looked up from germline, CDR1 is SGHRS and CDR2 is YFSETQ. The CDR3 DNA reads as TGCGCCAGCAGTCGGGAGGGGGGGACCCAGTACTTC. It translates to CASSREGGTQYF.